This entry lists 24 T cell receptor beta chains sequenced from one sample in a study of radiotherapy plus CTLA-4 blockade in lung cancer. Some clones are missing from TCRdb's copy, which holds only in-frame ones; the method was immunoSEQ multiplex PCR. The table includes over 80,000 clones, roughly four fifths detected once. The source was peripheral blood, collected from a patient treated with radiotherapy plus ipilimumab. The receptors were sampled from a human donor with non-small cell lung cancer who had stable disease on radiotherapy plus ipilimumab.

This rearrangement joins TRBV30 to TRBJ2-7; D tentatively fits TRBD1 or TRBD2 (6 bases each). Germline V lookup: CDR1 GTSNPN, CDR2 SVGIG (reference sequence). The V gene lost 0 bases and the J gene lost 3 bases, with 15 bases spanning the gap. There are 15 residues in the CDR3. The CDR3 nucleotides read TGTGCCTGGAGTGTAGGGGGGAGCCGGGTCTACGAGCAGTACTTC. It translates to CAWSVGGSRVYEQYF.

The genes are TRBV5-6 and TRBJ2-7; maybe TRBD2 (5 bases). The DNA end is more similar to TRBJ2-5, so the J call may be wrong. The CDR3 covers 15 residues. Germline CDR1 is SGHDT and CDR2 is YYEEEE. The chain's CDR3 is CASSLAGPRGETQYF. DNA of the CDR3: TGTGCCAGCAGCTTGGCCGGGCCTAGAGGGGAGACCCAGTACTTC.

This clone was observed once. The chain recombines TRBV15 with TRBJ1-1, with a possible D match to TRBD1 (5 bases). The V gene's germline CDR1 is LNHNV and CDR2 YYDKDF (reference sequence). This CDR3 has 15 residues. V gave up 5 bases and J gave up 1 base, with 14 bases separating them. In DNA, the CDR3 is TGTGCCACCAGCGACCCGGGACTTCCGAACACTGAAGCTTTCTTT. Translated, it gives CATSDPGLPNTEAFF.

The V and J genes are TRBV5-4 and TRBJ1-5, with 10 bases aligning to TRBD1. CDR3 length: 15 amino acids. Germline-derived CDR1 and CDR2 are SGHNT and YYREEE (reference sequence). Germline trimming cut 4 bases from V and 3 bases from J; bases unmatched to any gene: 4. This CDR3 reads CASSPDRGFNQPQHF. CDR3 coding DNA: TGTGCCAGCAGCCCGGACAGGGGGTTCAATCAGCCCCAGCATTTT.

The CDR3 region is CASSNRGGPEAFF. CDR3 coding DNA: TGCGCCAGCAGCAACCGCGGGGGGCCTGAAGCTTTCTTT. V and J are TRBV5-1 and TRBJ1-1; D may be TRBD1 (6 bases). V gave up 4 bases and J gave up 6 bases, with 13 bases separating them. This CDR3 spans 13 amino acids. Germline V gene sequence: CDR1 SGHRS, CDR2 YFSETQ.

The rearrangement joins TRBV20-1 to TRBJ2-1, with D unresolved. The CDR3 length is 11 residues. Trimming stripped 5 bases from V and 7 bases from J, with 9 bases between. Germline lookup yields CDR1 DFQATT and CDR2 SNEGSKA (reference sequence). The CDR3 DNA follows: TGCAGTGCTGAATTGAAAAATGAGCAGTTCTTC. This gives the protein CSAELKNEQFF.

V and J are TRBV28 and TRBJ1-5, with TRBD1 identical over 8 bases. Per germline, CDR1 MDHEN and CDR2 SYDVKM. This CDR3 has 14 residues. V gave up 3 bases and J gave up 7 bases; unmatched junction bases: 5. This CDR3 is CASSLTGEEQPQHF. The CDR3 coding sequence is TGTGCCAGCAGTTTGACAGGGGAGGAACAGCCCCAGCATTTT.

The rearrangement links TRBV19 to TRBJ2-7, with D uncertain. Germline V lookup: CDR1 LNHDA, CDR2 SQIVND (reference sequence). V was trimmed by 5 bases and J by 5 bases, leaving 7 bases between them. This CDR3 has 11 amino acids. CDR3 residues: CASSLSDEQYF. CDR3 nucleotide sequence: TGTGCCAGTAGTTTAAGTGACGAGCAGTACTTC.

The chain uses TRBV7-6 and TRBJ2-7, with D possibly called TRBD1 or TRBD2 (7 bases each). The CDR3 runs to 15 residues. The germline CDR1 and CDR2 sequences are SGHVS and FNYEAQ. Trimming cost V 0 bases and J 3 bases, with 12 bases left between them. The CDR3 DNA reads TGTGCCAGCAGCTTAGCCCAGGGGGGGGTCTACGAGCAGTACTTC. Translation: CASSLAQGGVYEQYF.

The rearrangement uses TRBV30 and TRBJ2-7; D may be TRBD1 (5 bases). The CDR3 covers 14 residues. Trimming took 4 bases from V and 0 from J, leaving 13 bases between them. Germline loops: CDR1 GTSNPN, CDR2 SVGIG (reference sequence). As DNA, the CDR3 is TGTGCCTGGAAAGACAGCCCGAGCTCCTACGAGCAGTACTTC. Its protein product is CAWKDSPSSYEQYF.

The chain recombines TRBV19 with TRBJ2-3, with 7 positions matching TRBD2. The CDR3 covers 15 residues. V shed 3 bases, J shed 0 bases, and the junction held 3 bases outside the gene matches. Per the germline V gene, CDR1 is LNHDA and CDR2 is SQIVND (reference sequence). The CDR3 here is CASSIPGGSTDTQYF. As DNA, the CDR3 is TGTGCCAGTAGTATCCCGGGAGGAAGCACAGATACGCAGTATTTT.

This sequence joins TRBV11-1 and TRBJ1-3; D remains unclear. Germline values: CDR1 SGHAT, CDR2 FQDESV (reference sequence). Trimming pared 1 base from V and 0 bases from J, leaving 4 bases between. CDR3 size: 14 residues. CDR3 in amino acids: CASSLDYSGNTIYF. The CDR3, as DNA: TGTGCCAGCAGCTTAGACTACTCTGGAAACACCATATATTTT.

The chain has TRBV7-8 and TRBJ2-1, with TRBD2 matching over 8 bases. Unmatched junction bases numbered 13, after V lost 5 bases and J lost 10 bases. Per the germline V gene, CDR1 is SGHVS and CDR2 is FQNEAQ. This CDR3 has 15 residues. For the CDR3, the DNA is TGTGCCAGCAGCAAAAGGACTAGCCGGGAGGGGGAGCAGTTCTTC. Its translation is CASSKRTSREGEQFF.

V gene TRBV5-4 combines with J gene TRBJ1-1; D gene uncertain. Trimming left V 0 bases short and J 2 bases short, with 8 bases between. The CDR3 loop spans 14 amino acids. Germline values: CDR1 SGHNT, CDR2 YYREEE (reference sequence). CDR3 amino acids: CASSLERVNTEAFF. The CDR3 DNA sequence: TGTGCCAGCAGCTTGGAAAGGGTAAACACTGAAGCTTTCTTT.

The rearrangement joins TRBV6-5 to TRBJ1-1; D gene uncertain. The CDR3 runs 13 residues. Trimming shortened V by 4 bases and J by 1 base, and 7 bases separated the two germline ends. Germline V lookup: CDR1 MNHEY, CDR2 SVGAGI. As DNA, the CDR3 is TGTGCCAGCAGTTTGAACACGAACACTGAAGCTTTCTTT. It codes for CASSLNTNTEAFF.

The CDR3 sequence is CASSSLAGGTGELFF. As DNA, the CDR3 is TGTGCCAGCAGCTCCCTAGCGGGGGGCACCGGGGAGCTGTTTTTT. V usage is TRBV11-3 and J usage is TRBJ2-2; TRBD2 agrees at 11 bases. The germline V gene encodes CDR1 SGHNT and CDR2 YENEEA. This CDR3 comprises 15 residues. With V trimmed by 4 bases and J by 4 bases, 2 bases remained unmatched.

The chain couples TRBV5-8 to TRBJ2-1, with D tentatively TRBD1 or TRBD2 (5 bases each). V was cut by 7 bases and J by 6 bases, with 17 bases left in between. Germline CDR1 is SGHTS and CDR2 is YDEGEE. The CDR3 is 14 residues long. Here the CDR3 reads CASLSGDRFNEQFF. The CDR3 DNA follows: TGTGCCAGCTTATCCGGGGACCGGTTCAATGAGCAGTTCTTC.

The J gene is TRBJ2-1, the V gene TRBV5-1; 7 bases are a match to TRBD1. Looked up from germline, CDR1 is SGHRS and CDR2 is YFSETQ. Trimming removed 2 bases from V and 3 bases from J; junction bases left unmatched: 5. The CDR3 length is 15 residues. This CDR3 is CASSFTGDVYNEQFF. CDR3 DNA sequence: TGCGCCAGCAGCTTCACAGGGGATGTCTACAATGAGCAGTTCTTC.

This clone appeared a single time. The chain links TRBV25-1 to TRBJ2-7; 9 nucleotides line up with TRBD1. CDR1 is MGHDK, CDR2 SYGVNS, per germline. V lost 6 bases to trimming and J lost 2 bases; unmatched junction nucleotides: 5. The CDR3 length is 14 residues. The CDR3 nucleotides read TGTGCCAGCAGGGGACAGGGAATGACCTACGAGCAGTACTTC. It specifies CASRGQGMTYEQYF.

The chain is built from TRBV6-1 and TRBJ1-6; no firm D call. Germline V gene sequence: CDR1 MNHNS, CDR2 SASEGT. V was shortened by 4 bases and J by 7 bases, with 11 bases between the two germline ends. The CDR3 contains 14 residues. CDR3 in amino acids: CASSGGLGNSPLHF. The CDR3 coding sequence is TGTGCCAGCAGTGGTGGGTTAGGCAATTCACCCCTCCACTTT.

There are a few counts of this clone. DNA for the CDR3: TGTGCCAGCTCATCGGGACTAGCGGAGACCCAGTACTTC. Protein: CASSSGLAETQYF. The rearrangement joins TRBV18 to TRBJ2-5, with 10 bases fitting TRBD2. CDR1 KGHSH and CDR2 LQKENI come from the germline V gene. The CDR3 is made up of 13 amino acids. J gave up 5 bases and V 5 bases, and 2 bases lay outside the gene matches.

CDR3 amino acids: CARSFVGGLDRVARAESYEQYF. CDR3 nucleotides: TGTGCCAGAAGCTTCGTCGGAGGACTGGACAGGGTGGCGCGGGCCGAGTCCTACGAGCAGTACTTC. The chain uses TRBV5-3 and TRBJ2-7, with TRBD1 matching 8 bases. TRBV5-3 is known as an ORF, though its function is uncertain. Losses at the gene ends were 2 bases for V and 1 base for J; bases not matched to a gene: 26. This CDR3 has 22 amino acids.

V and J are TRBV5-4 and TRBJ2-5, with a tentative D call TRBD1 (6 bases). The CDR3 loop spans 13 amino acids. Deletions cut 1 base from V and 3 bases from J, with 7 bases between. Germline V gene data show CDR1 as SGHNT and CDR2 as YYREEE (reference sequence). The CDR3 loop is CASSLRDKETQYF. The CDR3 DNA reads TGTGCCAGCAGCTTGAGGGACAAAGAGACCCAGTACTTC.

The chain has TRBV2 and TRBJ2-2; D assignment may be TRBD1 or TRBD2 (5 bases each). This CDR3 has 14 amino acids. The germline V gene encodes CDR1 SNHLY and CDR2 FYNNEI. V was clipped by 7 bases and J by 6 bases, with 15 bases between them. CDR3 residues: CASTRDPWAGELFF. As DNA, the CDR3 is TGTGCCAGCACCCGGGACCCATGGGCCGGGGAGCTGTTTTTT.